This T cell receptor beta chain was captured by sequencing in a study of blood T cell repertoires in COVID-19. Study as a whole: Researchers got acute and convalescent COVID-19 samples from the United States, Italy and Spain. Sources were T cells, B-cell-depleted T cells, or PBMCs; the material itself was cDNA or gDNA.

Per the authors' pipeline: Scientists estimated how many nucleated cells there were by amplifying reference gene primers. Data came from immunoSEQ multiplex PCR; TCRdb stores just in-frame clones and leaves some out. The V and J calls and clone size are taken from that table; D and trimming were inferred from the DNA. The sample contains 110,000 to 150,000 clones, around 85% of which appear only once. Trimming shortened V by 0 bases and J by 7 bases, and 12 bases separated the two germline ends. Germline CDR1 SGHNT, CDR2 YYREEE (reference sequence). CDR3 length: 14 amino acids. What was sequenced was peripheral blood. The chain couples TRBV5-4 to TRBJ2-3; possibly TRBD1 for D (5 bases). The receptor's source is a man in his fifties with acute or convalescent COVID-19. CDR3 protein: CASSLDERGNTQYF. The DNA of the CDR3 is TGTGCCAGCAGCTTGGATGAAAGGGGTAATACGCAGTATTTT.